What follows describes a single TCR beta chain. The CDR3 runs 12 residues. V was pared by 3 bases and J by 8 bases, with 10 bases between. Germline CDR1 is SNHLY and CDR2 is FYNNEI. Original methodology: For nucleated cells, counts were estimated from reference gene primer amplification. The protocol was immunoSEQ multiplex PCR, while the TCRdb copy is restricted to in-frame clones and leaves out a portion. For V, J and clone size, that table is used; D and trimming come from the DNA. Counted here are a few hundred thousand clones, 88% occurring once; the ten biggest clones make up around 5%. This specimen belongs to a study of blood T cell repertoires in COVID-19. Overall study context: Sources were T cells, B-cell-depleted T cells, or PBMCs; the material itself was cDNA or gDNA.

All enrollees were roughly 18 to 90 years old and from around 25 US areas. In Cohort 3, a recovered donor had either two negative PCRs, clearance, or symptom resolution. Sequencing was carried out using PBMCs or T cells enriched from blood (not recorded which). The receptor's source is a man younger than 40 who had recovered from COVID-19. This chain links TRBV2 with TRBJ1-1; no clear D. The CDR3 coding sequence is TGTGCCAGCAGTGATGAGGGCCGGGAAGCTTTCTTT. It yields the protein CASSDEGREAFF.